A single sample is the source of the 28 T cell receptor beta chains below, sequenced in a study of blood T cell repertoires in COVID-19. The data were produced by immunoSEQ multiplex PCR, yet TCRdb's version contains in-frame clones alone and is incomplete. The sample records approximately 230,000 clones, about 86% being singletons. The material sequenced was peripheral blood. These receptors all come from a man older than 75 with acute or convalescent COVID-19.

V and J are TRBV19 and TRBJ1-2; a weak D match, TRBD1 (6 bases). V was clipped by 1 base and J by 9 bases, with 15 bases between them. The germline gives CDR1 LNHDA, CDR2 SQIVND (reference sequence). The CDR3 consists of 14 residues. The CDR3 reads CASSIAGTPRSYTF. CDR3 DNA sequence: TGTGCCAGTAGTATAGCCGGGACACCAAGGAGCTACACCTTC. Full variable domain (remainder filled in from reference TRBV19 and TRBJ1-2): DGGITQSPKYLFRKEGQNVTLSCEQNLNHDAMYWYRQDPGQGLRLIYYSQIVNDFQKGDIAEGYSVSREKKESFPLTVTSAQKNPTAFYLCASSIAGTPRSYTFGSGTRLTVV.

The sample holds a few counts of this clone. The gene calls are TRBV28 and TRBJ2-7, with D unresolved. Trimming took off 10 bases at V and 3 bases at J, with 22 bases between the two ends. Germline V lookup: CDR1 MDHEN, CDR2 SYDVKM. This CDR3 comprises 15 residues. The CDR3 here is CATSVPLELNYEQYF. For the CDR3, the DNA is TGTGCCACCTCCGTCCCACTGGAACTAAACTACGAGCAGTACTTC.

The chain has TRBV19 and TRBJ2-5, with 9 bases identical to TRBD1. The CDR3 extends over 17 amino acids. After removal of 5 bases from V and 4 bases from J, the junction contained 14 bases not matched to a gene. Germline-derived CDR1 and CDR2 are LNHDA and SQIVND (reference sequence). CDR3 protein: CASSYSSGQGIGETQYF. CDR3 nucleotide sequence: TGTGCCAGTAGTTACTCCTCGGGACAGGGAATTGGAGAGACCCAGTACTTC.

V and J are TRBV3-1 (or the pseudogene TRBV3-2) and TRBJ2-7, with TRBD2 matching 7 bases. This CDR3 has 15 residues. Per the germline V gene, CDR1 is LGHDT and CDR2 is YNNKEL (reference sequence). The V gene end was trimmed by 4 bases and the J gene end by 6 bases; junction bases not matched to a gene: 12. CDR3 protein: CASSLRDYGPGEQYF. The CDR3 bases are TGTGCCAGCAGCCTGAGGGACTACGGGCCGGGCGAGCAGTACTTC.

The chain links TRBV6-1 to TRBJ2-5; 11 nucleotides line up with TRBD1. The CDR3 extends over 17 amino acids. CDR1 is MNHNS and CDR2 is SASEGT in the germline V gene. J was trimmed by 5 bases and V by 4 bases; bases with no gene match: 12. Written as DNA, the CDR3 is TGTGCCAGCAGTGGCAGGGCCGGACAGGGGGCACACGAGACCCAGTACTTC. This encodes CASSGRAGQGAHETQYF.

The genes are TRBV2 and TRBJ1-5, with D unresolved. This CDR3 has 13 amino acids. V was clipped by 3 bases and J by 3 bases, with 6 bases between them. CDR1 and CDR2 (germline): SNHLY, FYNNEI. CDR3 bases: TGTGCCAGCAGTGACAGGTACAATCAGCCCCAGCATTTT. This sequence encodes CASSDRYNQPQHF.

This clone was picked up a small number of times. This chain joins TRBV7-8 and TRBJ1-2; 9 bases align to TRBD1. Trimming at V came to 5 bases and at J to 7 bases, leaving 5 bases not matched to a gene. Looked up from germline, CDR1 is SGHVS and CDR2 is FQNEAQ. The CDR3 runs 13 residues. CDR3: CASSITGGSGYTF. Here the CDR3 DNA reads TGTGCCAGCAGCATCACAGGGGGCAGTGGCTACACCTTC.

The table lists this clone with a few counts. CDR3 DNA: TGTGCCATCAGTGATCGGGACAGGGAAATCACCGGGGAGCTGTTTTTT. Its translation: CAISDRDREITGELFF. The J gene is TRBJ2-2, the V gene TRBV10-3, with 9 bases lining up with TRBD1. Germline lookup yields CDR1 ENHRY and CDR2 SYGVKD. This CDR3 has 16 residues. J lost 4 bases, V lost 3 bases, and 6 bases had no gene match.

V and J are TRBV3-1 (or the pseudogene TRBV3-2) and TRBJ2-7; 8 bases are shared with TRBD2. CDR3 size: 14 residues. Germline CDR1 reads LGHDT; CDR2 reads YNNKEL (reference sequence). J lost 4 bases, V lost 4 bases, and 6 bases had no gene match. CDR3 amino acids: CASSPGGGWYEQYF. The CDR3 DNA follows: TGTGCCAGCAGCCCCGGGGGGGGGTGGTACGAGCAGTACTTC.

The chain joins TRBV19 to TRBJ2-5; TRBD2 matches at 7 bases. The ends lost 6 bases at V and 2 bases at J; junction bases unmatched: 9. Per the germline V gene, CDR1 is LNHDA and CDR2 is SQIVND (reference sequence). This CDR3 has 15 amino acids. CDR3 nucleotides: TGTGCCAGTAGCTGGGGACTACCAAATCAAGAGACCCAGTACTTC. It yields the protein CASSWGLPNQETQYF. The full variable domain, with the rest looked up from reference TRBV19 and TRBJ2-5, is DGGITQSPKYLFRKEGQNVTLSCEQNLNHDAMYWYRQDPGQGLRLIYYSQIVNDFQKGDIAEGYSVSREKKESFPLTVTSAQKNPTAFYLCASSWGLPNQETQYFGPGTRLLVL.

This clone turned up a few times. V and J are TRBV29-1 and TRBJ2-1; tentatively, D is TRBD2 (6 bases). From germline, CDR1 is SQVTM and CDR2 ANQGSEA. There are 18 residues in the CDR3. Trimming removed 1 base at V and 6 bases at J, with 25 bases between. The CDR3 DNA reads as TGCAGCGTTGAAGTGTATGCCCAGGAGGGTGTTAACATCAATGAGCAGTTCTTC. Translating gives CSVEVYAQEGVNINEQFF.

J is TRBJ2-5 and V is TRBV20-1; TRBD1 is a possible D gene (6 bases). This CDR3 spans 13 amino acids. The V and J ends lost 3 bases and 5 bases respectively, with 13 bases between them. In germline, CDR1 is DFQATT, CDR2 SNEGSKA (reference sequence). CDR3 sequence: CSASLGAGETQYF. CDR3 DNA: TGCAGTGCTAGTCTGGGGGCGGGCGAGACCCAGTACTTC.

The rearrangement links TRBV5-1 to TRBJ2-7; 11 nucleotides line up with TRBD2. This CDR3 is built from 15 residues. The J segment lost 1 base and the V segment lost 4 bases, leaving 4 bases of the junction unmatched. CDR1 and CDR2 from the germline V gene are SGHRS and YFSETQ. The CDR3, as DNA: TGCGCCAGCAGCACTAGCGGGGGAGAGTCCTACGAGCAGTACTTC. Its translation: CASSTSGGESYEQYF.

The chain links TRBV4-2 to TRBJ1-5, with 7 bases identical to TRBD1. Germline lookup yields CDR1 LGHNA and CDR2 YNFKEQ. This CDR3 is built from 16 residues. V shed 0 bases, J shed 7 bases, and the junction held 9 bases outside the gene matches. The CDR3 sequence is CASSQDLVGGGQPQHF. The CDR3 DNA is TGTGCCAGCAGCCAAGATCTGGTAGGGGGCGGCCAGCCCCAGCATTTT.

This sequence joins TRBV19 and TRBJ2-6, with 7 bases identical to TRBD1. Germline CDR1 and CDR2: LNHDA and SQIVND (reference sequence). CDR3 length: 17 amino acids. The V and J ends lost 1 base and 2 bases, in that order; junction bases with no gene match: 5. CDR3 coding DNA: TGTGCCAGTAGTATAGGTAGGGGGCTTGCTGGGGCCAACGTCCTGACTTTC. It yields the protein CASSIGRGLAGANVLTF.

The V and J genes are TRBV15 and TRBJ2-3, with 7 bases fitting TRBD1. This CDR3 spans 15 amino acids. Germline lookup yields CDR1 LNHNV and CDR2 YYDKDF (reference sequence). The junction had 5 bases not matched to a gene; V was cut back by 2 bases and J by 3 bases. The chain's CDR3 is CATSRPGQRTDTQYF. For the CDR3, the DNA is TGTGCCACCAGCAGACCGGGACAGAGGACAGATACGCAGTATTTT. Variable domain in full (rest from reference TRBV15 and TRBJ2-3): DAMVIQNPRYQVTQFGKPVTLSCSQTLNHNVMYWYQQKSSQAPKLLFHYYDKDFNNEADTPDNFQSRRPNTSFCFLDIRSPGLGDTAMYLCATSRPGQRTDTQYFGPGTRLTVL.

The V call is TRBV27, the J call TRBJ1-2; possible D gene TRBD1, 6 bases. The V and J ends lost 5 bases and 8 bases respectively, with 15 bases between them. This CDR3 has 13 amino acids. Germline values: CDR1 MNHEY, CDR2 SMNVEV (reference sequence). The CDR3 loop is CASSSRGLEGYTF. The CDR3 coding sequence is TGTGCCAGCAGTAGCAGGGGATTAGAGGGCTACACCTTC.

The V call is TRBV29-1, the J call TRBJ2-3; 11 bases fit TRBD2. This CDR3 has 19 amino acids. Germline V gene data show CDR1 as SQVTM and CDR2 as ANQGSEA. The V segment lost 4 bases and the J segment 1 base; nucleotides outside the gene matches: 16. DNA for the CDR3: TGCAGCGTTGGTTTGGCGGGGACTAGCGGCCGACCTGGCACAGATACGCAGTATTTT. Translated: CSVGLAGTSGRPGTDTQYF.

This clone was detected a few times. The rearrangement joins TRBV9 to TRBJ2-1; 12 positions agree with TRBD2. Germline CDR1 SGDLS, CDR2 YYNGEE. The junction had 9 bases not matched to a gene; V was cut back by 0 bases and J by 8 bases. This CDR3 is built from 17 residues. The CDR3 sequence: CASSVALAGGFYHEQFF. The CDR3 bases are TGTGCCAGCAGCGTAGCGCTAGCGGGGGGGTTTTACCATGAGCAGTTCTTC.

The gene calls are TRBV9 and TRBJ1-3, with TRBD1 identical over 7 bases. Germline values: CDR1 SGDLS, CDR2 YYNGEE. The CDR3 runs 16 residues. Trimming removed 2 bases from V and 0 bases from J; junction bases left unmatched: 5. The CDR3 DNA reads TGTGCCAGCAGCGTGAACAGGGGCGACTCTGGAAACACCATATATTTT. Its translation: CASSVNRGDSGNTIYF.

The chain combines TRBV20-1 with TRBJ1-1; 10 bases align to TRBD1. V shed 6 bases and J 10 bases; nucleotides not matched to a gene: 5. Per germline, CDR1 DFQATT and CDR2 SNEGSKA (reference sequence). This CDR3 has 11 residues. CDR3 in amino acids: CSARQGALAFF. The DNA of the CDR3 is TGCAGTGCAAGACAGGGGGCTCTAGCTTTCTTT.

V and J are TRBV3-1 (or the pseudogene TRBV3-2) and TRBJ2-7; no clear D. Looked up from germline, CDR1 is LGHDT and CDR2 is YNNKEL (reference sequence). The CDR3 extends over 14 amino acids. V shed 1 base and J shed 1 base, with 8 bases lying between them. The CDR3 DNA is TGTGCCAGCAGCCAAGTAGCTGGATCCTACGAGCAGTACTTC. It yields the protein CASSQVAGSYEQYF.

The gene calls are TRBV6-2 or TRBV6-3 and TRBJ2-1, with 13 nucleotides matching TRBD2. J lost 15 bases, V lost 5 bases, and 13 bases had no gene match. This CDR3 has 15 residues. Germline CDR1 MNHEY, CDR2 SVGEGT. CDR3 amino acids: CASSQPGTSGMLTFF. The CDR3 DNA reads TGTGCCAGCAGTCAACCTGGGACTAGCGGGATGCTCACGTTCTTC.

CDR3 protein: CASTFLGPGTGRRNTEAFF. The CDR3 region has the DNA TGCGCCAGCACCTTTTTAGGCCCCGGGACAGGGAGGAGGAACACTGAAGCTTTCTTT. The chain couples TRBV5-1 to TRBJ1-1, with TRBD1 identical over 9 bases. This CDR3 region has 19 residues. Germline CDR1 SGHRS, CDR2 YFSETQ. Trimming at V came to 6 bases and at J to 1 base, leaving 19 bases not matched to a gene.

This clone was seen a single time. The chain uses TRBV7-2 and TRBJ2-2, with 8 bases matching TRBD2. The germline CDR1 and CDR2 sequences are SGHTA and FQGNSA. CDR3 length equals 17 residues. V was clipped by 2 bases and J by 7 bases; unmatched bases: 12. Written as DNA, the CDR3 is TGTGCCAGCAGCTTAACGGGCAGCGGGGGCGGGCACGGGGAGCTGTTTTTT. Translated, it gives CASSLTGSGGGHGELFF.

This clone was seen more than once but under ten times. The chain links TRBV7-2 to TRBJ2-7; 11 bases are shared with TRBD1. This CDR3 has 17 amino acids. Germline V gene data show CDR1 as SGHTA and CDR2 as FQGNSA. V was clipped by 0 bases and J by 3 bases; unmatched bases: 7. The chain's CDR3 is CASSLAPGTGGFYEQYF. The CDR3 DNA follows: TGTGCCAGCAGCTTAGCCCCCGGGACAGGGGGATTCTACGAGCAGTACTTC.

There are a few counts of this clone. The CDR3 nucleotides are TGTGCCAGCAAAGAACACACCTCTGGGGCCAACGTCCTGACTTTC. The encoded protein is CASKEHTSGANVLTF. The chain uses TRBV28 and TRBJ2-6; no clear D. V lost 7 bases and J lost 0, with 10 bases in between. CDR3 length equals 15 residues. Germline V gives CDR1 MDHEN, CDR2 SYDVKM.

This sequence joins TRBV20-1 and TRBJ2-3; weak D call: TRBD2 (5 bases). The germline CDR1 and CDR2 sequences are DFQATT and SNEGSKA (reference sequence). This CDR3 has 15 residues. Trimming removed 3 bases from V and 2 bases from J, with 15 bases in between. The CDR3 here is CSASLPTGITDTQYF. CDR3 nucleotide sequence: TGCAGTGCTAGTCTCCCCACGGGAATCACAGATACGCAGTATTTT.